This entry features one T cell receptor (beta chain) sequence. Its specificity is not known. V lost 4 bases and J 3 bases, leaving 13 bases between the germline ends. Germline-derived CDR1 and CDR2 are SGHRS and YFSETQ. The CDR3 spans 14 residues. Based on CD45RO/CCR7/CD25/CD127/CD95/CD27, CD4+ regulatory, stem cell-like memory, naive and central memory cells were sorted. The sample is drawn from a study of beta chain features in type 1 diabetes. Study conclusions and caveats: Comparison showed that naive, central memory and Treg TCRB repertoires appeared more similar among patients than among healthy donors.

The isolated RNA, all of it, was reverse transcribed, so expressed TCRB transcripts were what got sequenced. Produced via immunoSEQ multiplex PCR; TCRdb's table is partial and in-frame only. The sample yields 450,000 to 550,000 clones, approximately 30% seen once. This TCR derives from a man aged 18 to 30 in good health. Sequencing was done on a sample of naive CD4+ T cells from blood. This sequence joins TRBV5-1 and TRBJ2-5, with D possibly TRBD2 on 5 matching bases. Here the CDR3 reads CASSPFGGEETQYF. CDR3 nucleotides: TGCGCCAGCAGCCCATTCGGAGGAGAAGAGACCCAGTACTTC.